These 5 T cell receptor beta chains share one sample of origin, sequenced in a study of blood T cell repertoires in COVID-19. Clones were read by immunoSEQ multiplex PCR, and TCRdb kept only the in-frame ones, dropping some. The sample lists some 210,000 clones; 80% to 90% were seen once. Sequencing was carried out using peripheral blood. The receptor source for this set is a man aged 50 to 60 with active or convalescent COVID-19.

This rearrangement joins TRBV27 to TRBJ2-3; 10 nucleotides match TRBD2. CDR1 and CDR2 (germline): MNHEY, SMNVEV (reference sequence). With 8 bases clipped from V and 4 bases from J, the junction kept 3 bases outside the gene matches. CDR3 length equals 13 residues. The DNA for the CDR3 is TGTGCCAGCTCTAGCGGGGGACCAGATACGCAGTATTTT. Protein: CASSSGGPDTQYF.

The CDR3 DNA reads as TGCGCCAGCAGCCCGGACGGAACAGGCTATGGCTACACCTTC. It codes for CASSPDGTGYGYTF. J is TRBJ1-2 and V is TRBV5-1, with D possibly being TRBD1 (5 bases). Trimming pared 4 bases from V and 4 bases from J, leaving 14 bases between. This CDR3 has 14 amino acids. CDR1 and CDR2 from the germline V gene are SGHRS and YFSETQ.

This clone was seen only a few times. CDR3: CASSADRGSNQPQHF. CDR3 nucleotide sequence: TGTGCCAGCAGTGCGGACAGGGGAAGCAATCAGCCCCAGCATTTT. The chain carries TRBV28 and TRBJ1-5, with 9 nucleotides matching TRBD1. CDR3 length equals 15 residues. Germline assignment: CDR1 MDHEN and CDR2 SYDVKM. V was pared by 5 bases and J by 1 base, with 3 bases of the junction left unmatched.

This sequence joins TRBV7-3 and TRBJ2-3; a weak D match, TRBD1 (5 bases). Germline CDR1 SGHTA, CDR2 FQGTGA. V was trimmed by 2 bases and J by 0 bases, leaving 9 bases between them. The CDR3 contains 15 residues. The CDR3 DNA sequence: TGTGCCAGCAGCTTATTGCCAGGGAGCACAGATACGCAGTATTTT. Its protein product is CASSLLPGSTDTQYF.

The chain is built from TRBV5-4 and TRBJ2-2; 9 bases map to TRBD1. The CDR3 spans 16 residues. Germline V gives CDR1 SGHNT, CDR2 YYREEE (reference sequence). Trimming cost V 1 base and J 4 bases; bases outside gene matches: 5. The CDR3 spells CASSLPGQGSTGELFF. CDR3 DNA sequence: TGTGCCAGCAGCTTGCCGGGACAGGGATCCACCGGGGAGCTGTTTTTT.